The T cell receptor (beta chain) under discussion was sequenced for a study of cytomegalovirus exposure and HLA in healthy donors. Study-level points and caveats: While the bulk of TCR sequences proved rare, some public TCRs turned up in many donors. The study designated fewer than 200 TCR beta chains cytomegalovirus-associated. In a later analysis, first-cohort TCR clusters were found to tend to co-occur in the 130 or so validation repertoires. In vitro confirmation showed a few CMV-associated chains to be CMV antigen specific.

This clone was counted between two and nine times. The antigen remains unidentified. The repertoire was sequenced with immunoSEQ multiplex PCR; TCRdb's copy has only in-frame clones and lacks some. The table records 150,000 to 170,000 clones, 86% of them present only once. This TCR came from a man aged 18-30 years in good health and CMV-seropositive. What was sequenced was PBMCs.

CDR3 nucleotide sequence: TGTGCCAGCAGCTTAGTCCCGGGGTCTCCACCCAATGAGCAGTTCTTC. Amino acids: CASSLVPGSPPNEQFF. The chain has TRBV11-2 and TRBJ2-1; perhaps TRBD2 as D (5 bases). V was pared by 1 base and J by 6 bases, with 16 bases between. This CDR3 is built from 16 residues. Germline V lookup: CDR1 SGHAT, CDR2 FQNNGV.